These T cell receptor beta chains were read from a single sample in a study of T cells after yellow fever vaccination. TCRdb itself ran the 5' RACE reads through MiXCR, one entry per CDR3 protein. Among a few hundred thousand distinct CDR3 sequences listed, roughly 12% were seen once. This sample comprised PBMCs, obtained on the day of the first yellow fever vaccination. Receptor source: a man aged 18 to 29 who received the YFV17D yellow fever vaccine. Each CDR3 is given with its conserved first and last residue. A D gene is named only where the DNA matches it firmly. Rows may omit the clone size; those that give it use once, few, many or a size class.

v_gene	abundance	len	d_gene	j_gene	CDR3aa	CDR3nt
TRBV5-5	-	16	-	TRBJ1-3	CASSSDSPLSGNTIYF	TGTGCCAGCAGCTCCGACAGCCCCCTCTCTGGAAACACCATATATTTT
TRBV5-1	many	13	-	TRBJ2-2	CASSLGNTGELFF	TGCGCCAGCAGCTTAGGAAACACCGGGGAGCTGTTTTTT
TRBV4-1	few	16	-	TRBJ1-1	CASSQLEIEPYTEAFF	TGCGCCAGCAGCCAGCTGGAGATAGAACCCTACACTGAAGCTTTCTTT
TRBV6-1	few	18	TRBD2	TRBJ2-7	CASSERAGGPYYDYEQYF	TGTGCCAGCAGTGAAAGGGCGGGGGGGCCTTATTACGACTACGAGCAGTACTTC
TRBV5-1	-	15	-	TRBJ2-2	CASSSPAGDTGELFF	TGCGCCAGCAGCTCCCCCGCTGGGGACACCGGGGAGCTGTTTTTT
TRBV29-1	few	14	TRBD2	TRBJ2-3	CSVAPGTSGDTQYF	TGCAGCGTAGCCCCCGGGACTAGCGGAGATACGCAGTATTTT
TRBV19	-	13	-	TRBJ2-1	CASTFGTSNEQFF	TGTGCCAGTACCTTCGGTACCAGCAATGAGCAGTTCTTC
TRBV6-2/TRBV6-3	-	14	-	TRBJ1-2	CASSLLGPLFGYTF	TGTGCCAGCAGTTTATTGGGACCGCTTTTTGGCTACACCTTC
TRBV7-3	few	16	TRBD2	TRBJ2-3	CASSRGLAGSADTQYF	TGTGCCAGCAGCAGAGGACTAGCGGGTTCCGCGGATACGCAGTATTTT
TRBV7-6	-	16	-	TRBJ1-4	CASSLSQGPSNEKLFF	TGTGCCAGCAGCTTATCACAGGGTCCTTCAAATGAAAAACTGTTTTTT
TRBV4-3	-	14	-	TRBJ2-7	CASSQDRGADEQYF	TGCGCCAGCAGCCAAGATCGGGGGGCGGACGAGCAGTACTTC
TRBV12-3/TRBV12-4	few	14	-	TRBJ1-1	CASSLNKGRTEAFF	TGTGCCAGCAGTTTAAATAAGGGGAGGACTGAAGCTTTCTTT
TRBV9	-	17	TRBD2	TRBJ2-3	CASSVGPSGATGDTQYF	TGTGCCAGCAGCGTAGGACCCAGCGGGGCCACCGGGGATACGCAGTATTTT
TRBV5-4	few	15	-	TRBJ2-3	CASSLWQGARDTQYF	TGTGCCAGCAGCTTGTGGCAGGGTGCCCGGGATACGCAGTATTTT
TRBV7-3	-	15	-	TRBJ2-1	CASRGGGGPLNEQFF	TGTGCCAGCAGAGGGGGCGGGGGGCCGCTCAATGAGCAGTTCTTC
TRBV7-9	few	15	-	TRBJ1-1	CASSLEGHPSTEAFF	TGTGCCAGCAGCTTAGAGGGACACCCTAGCACTGAAGCTTTCTTT
TRBV27	few	12	-	TRBJ1-1	CASSLVGSEAFF	TGTGCCAGCAGTTTAGTGGGCAGTGAAGCTTTCTTT
TRBV20-1	-	18	TRBD2	TRBJ2-5	CSARTHGLARPKQETQYF	TGCAGTGCTAGAACCCACGGACTAGCCCGCCCAAAACAAGAGACCCAGTACTTC
TRBV5-1	-	13	TRBD1	TRBJ1-2	CASSLAGQQGYTF	TGCGCCAGCAGCTTGGCGGGACAGCAGGGCTACACCTTC
TRBV6-5	few	14	-	TRBJ1-1	CASSYSRGAAEAFF	TGTGCCAGCAGTTACTCGAGGGGCGCGGCTGAAGCTTTCTTT
TRBV28	few	11	-	TRBJ1-2	CASRGNYGYTF	TGTGCCAGCAGGGGAAACTATGGCTACACCTTC
TRBV6-5	-	15	-	TRBJ2-7	CASSYREKGIYEQYF	TGTGCCAGCAGTTACAGGGAGAAGGGGATCTACGAGCAGTACTTC
TRBV12-3/TRBV12-4	many	15	-	TRBJ1-1	CASSARDGKNTEAFF	TGTGCCAGCAGTGCCCGGGACGGAAAGAACACTGAAGCTTTCTTT
TRBV20-1	few	12	-	TRBJ1-3	CSAIVDGNTIYF	TGCAGTGCTATTGTGGATGGGAACACCATATATTTT
TRBV4-3	-	15	-	TRBJ2-7	CASSHAATDSYEQYF	TGCGCCAGCAGCCACGCAGCTACAGACTCCTACGAGCAGTACTTC
TRBV16	-	15	TRBD1	TRBJ2-1	CASSSRGQAYNEQFF	TGTGCCAGCAGCAGCCGGGGACAGGCTTACAATGAGCAGTTCTTC
TRBV12-3/TRBV12-4	-	14	-	TRBJ2-3	CASRPGAKGDTQYF	TGTGCCAGCAGACCCGGGGCTAAGGGAGATACGCAGTATTTT
TRBV29-1	-	14	-	TRBJ2-5	CSVEWAFGRETQYF	TGCAGCGTTGAATGGGCGTTTGGTAGGGAGACCCAGTACTTC
TRBV12-3/TRBV12-4	many	13	-	TRBJ1-5	CASRRRQDQPQHF	TGTGCCAGCAGGCGCCGACAGGATCAGCCCCAGCATTTT
TRBV7-2	few	16	TRBD2	TRBJ2-1	CASSLETSGGYNEQFF	TGTGCCAGCAGCTTAGAGACTAGCGGGGGCTACAATGAGCAGTTCTTC
TRBV7-9	-	14	-	TRBJ2-2	CASSLETSTGELFF	TGTGCCAGCAGCTTAGAGACCAGTACCGGGGAGCTGTTTTTT
TRBV20-1	few	14	TRBD1	TRBJ2-3	CSATRQGRSDTQYF	TGCAGTGCTACAAGACAGGGAAGATCAGATACGCAGTATTTT
TRBV29-1	few	18	-	TRBJ2-1	CSVGWVETDPQIYNEQFF	TGCAGCGTTGGATGGGTGGAGACAGACCCACAAATCTACAATGAGCAGTTCTTC
TRBV13	many	17	TRBD1	TRBJ1-2	CASSFVLTGTPPWGYTF	TGTGCCAGCAGCTTCGTACTGACAGGGACGCCCCCCTGGGGCTACACCTTC
TRBV6-6	-	13	-	TRBJ2-2	CASSYGDTGELFF	TGTGCCAGCAGTTATGGGGACACCGGGGAGCTGTTTTTT
TRBV4-2	few	18	-	TRBJ1-2	CASSQLQDPPGPNYGYTF	TGTGCCAGCAGCCAACTACAGGACCCTCCAGGCCCTAACTATGGCTACACCTTC
TRBV27	few	13	-	TRBJ1-5	CASAAGSWQPQHF	TGTGCCAGCGCGGCAGGTTCTTGGCAGCCCCAGCATTTT
TRBV6-2/TRBV6-3	-	14	-	TRBJ2-1	CASSYVGGYNEQFF	TGTGCCAGCAGTTACGTGGGGGGCTACAATGAGCAGTTCTTC
TRBV7-7	few	15	TRBD2	TRBJ2-1	CASSLTPGRGVEQFF	TGTGCCAGCAGCTTAACCCCGGGGCGGGGGGTGGAGCAGTTCTTC
TRBV20-1	-	13	TRBD2	TRBJ2-5	CSAKAGGQETQYF	TGCAGTGCAAAGGCGGGGGGCCAAGAGACCCAGTACTTC
TRBV7-9	many	15	-	TRBJ2-3	CASSLVVIGPDTQYF	TGTGCCAGCAGCTTAGTAGTTATTGGCCCAGATACGCAGTATTTT
TRBV5-6	many	14	TRBD2	TRBJ2-7	CASTKPGLGYEQYF	TGTGCCAGCACCAAACCGGGACTAGGTTACGAGCAGTACTTC
TRBV7-2	few	16	-	TRBJ2-2	CASSPQGGVNTGELFF	TGTGCCAGCAGCCCCCAGGGGGGAGTAAACACCGGGGAGCTGTTTTTT
TRBV4-2	-	15	-	TRBJ1-6	CASSRESSYNSPLHF	TGTGCCAGCAGCCGCGAAAGCTCCTATAATTCACCCCTCCACTTT
TRBV3-1	few	15	-	TRBJ1-2	CASSPRLVANYGYTF	TGTGCCAGCAGCCCCCGGCTGGTGGCTAACTATGGCTACACCTTC